These 21 T cell receptor beta chains came from one sample sequenced in a study of OX40 agonist ivuxolimab in advanced cancers. Clones were sequenced by immunoSEQ multiplex PCR, and TCRdb holds only the in-frame ones, with some missing. The table includes approximately 76,000 clones, 86% detected once. The source was CD4+ or CD8+ T cells sorted from blood, collected in a trial of the OX40 agonist ivuxolimab. The source of these receptors is an adult with an advanced solid tumor such as melanoma, head and neck, liver or kidney cancer.

In its sample, this clone was seen a few times. The genes are TRBV6-1 and TRBJ2-7, with D uncertain. The CDR3 consists of 12 residues. Germline V CDR1 and CDR2: MNHNS, SASEGT. V lost 7 bases, J lost 6 bases, and 13 bases lay in between. Written as DNA, the CDR3 is TGTGCCAGCACCAAAACCACTACCGAGCAGTACTTC. Amino acid sequence: CASTKTTTEQYF.

The chain combines TRBV6-1 with TRBJ2-5; no reliable D call. V gave up 6 bases and J gave up 4 bases, with 24 bases separating them. The CDR3 length is 17 residues. Germline V gives CDR1 MNHNS, CDR2 SASEGT. CDR3 in amino acids: CASRENRVTFRPETQYF. DNA of the CDR3: TGTGCCAGCAGAGAAAATCGAGTTACCTTCCGCCCAGAGACCCAGTACTTC.

This clone was detected only a few times. In DNA, the CDR3 is TGTGCCAGCAGCGTCAGGGAGGACACTGAAGCTTTCTTT. Protein: CASSVREDTEAFF. The rearrangement links TRBV9 to TRBJ1-1, with D maybe TRBD1 (5 bases). Trimming shortened V by 2 bases and J by 3 bases, and 8 bases separated the two germline ends. The germline gives CDR1 SGDLS, CDR2 YYNGEE. The CDR3 spans 13 residues.

The chain combines TRBV7-9 with TRBJ2-7, with 11 bases aligning to TRBD1. CDR3 length: 15 amino acids. CDR1 is SEHNR and CDR2 is FQNEAQ in the germline V gene (reference sequence). V was pared by 4 bases and J by 6 bases, with 8 bases of the junction left unmatched. The DNA of the CDR3 is TGTGCCAGCAGCTACCCCGGACAGGGGGCGGCCGAGCAGTACTTC. Translated, it gives CASSYPGQGAAEQYF.

In its sample, this clone was seen once. The chain carries TRBV11-2 and TRBJ2-1; tentative D call: TRBD2 (5 bases). From germline, CDR1 is SGHAT and CDR2 FQNNGV. This CDR3 spans 14 amino acids. Trimming pared 1 base from V and 6 bases from J, leaving 10 bases between. The CDR3 nucleotides are TGTGCCAGCAGCTTAGTTCCGGGATCCAATGAGCAGTTCTTC. It specifies CASSLVPGSNEQFF. Looking up the rest from reference TRBV11-2 and TRBJ2-1 gives the full variable domain: EAGVAQSPRYKIIEKRQSVAFWCNPISGHATLYWYQQILGQGPKLLIQFQNNGVVDDSQLPKDRFSAERLKGVDSTLKIQPAKLEDSAVYLCASSLVPGSNEQFFGPGTRLTVL.

This clone has just a few counts. The chain carries TRBV7-2 and TRBJ1-5, with D perhaps TRBD1 (5 bases). Germline V gene data show CDR1 as SGHTA and CDR2 as FQGNSA. Trimming removed 3 bases at V and 5 bases at J, with 11 bases between. There are 14 residues in the CDR3. The CDR3 DNA follows: TGTGCCAGCAGCTTCCCCCTCAGGGATCAGCCCCAGCATTTT. Translated: CASSFPLRDQPQHF.

The chain carries TRBV19 and TRBJ2-7; TRBD1 matches 7 bases. V was clipped by 6 bases and J by 6 bases; unmatched bases: 8. In germline, CDR1 is LNHDA, CDR2 SQIVND (reference sequence). This CDR3 is built from 13 residues. CDR3: CASSKQGQVEQYF. CDR3 nucleotides: TGTGCCAGTAGCAAACAGGGGCAGGTCGAGCAGTACTTC.

The chain employs TRBV18 and TRBJ2-7; TRBD1 matches 7 bases. Germline values: CDR1 KGHSH, CDR2 LQKENI. The CDR3 is 16 amino acids. V was pared by 4 bases and J by 3 bases, with 12 bases of the junction left unmatched. The CDR3 nucleotides read TGTGCCAGCTCACAGGGGGCCACAGACCAAATCTACGAGCAGTACTTC. Its translation is CASSQGATDQIYEQYF.

This rearrangement joins TRBV11-2 to TRBJ1-3; no clear D gene. CDR1 SGHAT and CDR2 FQNNGV come from the germline V gene. V lost 1 base and J 3 bases, leaving 7 bases between the germline ends. This CDR3 contains 14 residues. CDR3 sequence (DNA): TGTGCCAGCAGCTTAGGGACCCATGGAAACACCATATATTTT. Translating gives CASSLGTHGNTIYF.

The gene calls are TRBV18 and TRBJ2-1; the match to TRBD2 covers 7 bases. CDR1 is KGHSH, CDR2 LQKENI, per germline. The CDR3 consists of 14 residues. J was trimmed by 6 bases and V by 5 bases; bases with no gene match: 7. Written as DNA, the CDR3 is TGTGCCAGCTCAGAGGTCCCGGGAGGCAATGAGCAGTTCTTC. Its translation is CASSEVPGGNEQFF.

This clone appeared once. This chain connects TRBV11-1 to TRBJ2-1; TRBD2 agrees at 9 bases. The CDR3 is made up of 17 amino acids. Losses at the gene ends were 2 bases for V and 5 bases for J; bases not matched to a gene: 10. The V gene's germline CDR1 is SGHAT and CDR2 FQDESV (reference sequence). Here the CDR3 DNA reads TGTGCCAGCAGCTTAAATTTGGCTAGCGGGACCCACAATGAGCAGTTCTTC. Translation gives CASSLNLASGTHNEQFF.

The chain carries TRBV5-5 and TRBJ2-3; 7 bases are a match to TRBD2. CDR3 length: 16 residues. Trimming at V came to 1 base and at J to 2 bases, leaving 7 bases not matched to a gene. Germline CDR1 and CDR2: SGHKS and YYEKEE (reference sequence). CDR3 loop: CASSLLASGFTDTQYF. The CDR3 DNA follows: TGTGCCAGCAGCTTGCTGGCTAGCGGATTCACAGATACGCAGTATTTT. Variable domain in full (rest from reference TRBV5-5 and TRBJ2-3): DAGVTQSPTHLIKTRGQQVTLRCSPISGHKSVSWYQQVLGQGPQFIFQYYEKEERGRGNFPDRFSARQFPNYSSELNVNALLLGDSALYLCASSLLASGFTDTQYFGPGTRLTVL.

The chain couples TRBV5-6 to TRBJ2-1, with 7 bases fitting TRBD2. Germline trimming cut 1 base from V and 6 bases from J; bases unmatched to any gene: 10. From germline, CDR1 is SGHDT and CDR2 YYEEEE. This CDR3 contains 16 residues. The CDR3 region has the DNA TGTGCCAGCAGCTTGTTGGGGCTAGCGGCCAGCAATGAGCAGTTCTTC. Protein: CASSLLGLAASNEQFF.

The chain employs TRBV7-2 and TRBJ2-7; 13 bases fit TRBD2. The CDR3 length is 15 residues. The germline CDR1 and CDR2 sequences are SGHTA and FQGNSA. V gave up 5 bases and J gave up 4 bases; unmatched junction bases: 5. CDR3 amino acids: CASSPKTSGRYEQYF. The CDR3 coding sequence is TGTGCCAGCAGCCCGAAGACTAGCGGGAGGTACGAGCAGTACTTC. Using reference TRBV7-2 and TRBJ2-7 for the parts outside the CDR3, the full variable domain is GAGVSQSPSNKVTEKGKDVELRCDPISGHTALYWYRQSLGQGLEFLIYFQGNSAPDKSGLPSDRFSAERTGGSVSTLTIQRTQQEDSAVYLCASSPKTSGRYEQYFGPGTRLTVT.

V gene TRBV7-8 combines with J gene TRBJ1-4; no firm D call. Per the germline V gene, CDR1 is SGHVS and CDR2 is FQNEAQ. CDR3 length: 13 amino acids. Trimming removed 4 bases from V and 5 bases from J, with 8 bases in between. In DNA form, the CDR3 reads TGTGCCAGCAGCTCCCGCACCAATGAAAAACTGTTTTTT. It specifies CASSSRTNEKLFF.

The V and J genes are TRBV19 and TRBJ1-5; 7 bases align to TRBD1. Trimming cost V 5 bases and J 5 bases; bases outside gene matches: 9. The CDR3 extends over 15 amino acids. Germline CDR1 reads LNHDA; CDR2 reads SQIVND (reference sequence). The CDR3 protein is CASSVLGQFDQPQHF. CDR3 bases: TGTGCCAGTAGTGTATTGGGACAGTTTGATCAGCCCCAGCATTTT.

The gene calls are TRBV28 and TRBJ1-4; 8 bases fit TRBD1. CDR3 length: 18 residues. V lost 6 bases to trimming and J lost 0 bases; unmatched junction nucleotides: 12. Germline CDR1 MDHEN, CDR2 SYDVKM. The DNA for the CDR3 is TGTGCCAGCAGCGGGCTGGTCGCAGGGGGCGCAACTAATGAAAAACTGTTTTTT. As protein: CASSGLVAGGATNEKLFF.

The chain couples TRBV10-2 to TRBJ2-1, with 9 bases that match TRBD1. The germline CDR1 and CDR2 sequences are WSHSY and SAAADI. The J segment lost 9 bases and the V segment lost 0 bases, leaving 3 bases of the junction unmatched. The CDR3 runs 14 residues. CDR3 in amino acids: CASSESGQGGEQFF. In nucleotides, the CDR3 is TGCGCCAGCAGTGAGTCGGGACAGGGCGGTGAGCAGTTCTTC.

This clone was found once. The chain couples TRBV6-5 to TRBJ2-4; D is perhaps TRBD2 (5 bases). This CDR3 is 16 amino acids long. The V end was cut by 1 base, the J end by 8 bases, with 18 bases between. Germline V lookup: CDR1 MNHEY, CDR2 SVGAGI. The CDR3 DNA reads as TGTGCCAGCAGTTACTTTCCGCCGGGGAAAGGCGACATTCAGTACTTC. It specifies CASSYFPPGKGDIQYF.

V and J are TRBV5-1 and TRBJ2-7; 8 bases are shared with TRBD1. The junction had 7 bases not matched to a gene; V was cut back by 4 bases and J by 1 base. Germline V gene lookup returns CDR1 SGHRS and CDR2 YFSETQ. This CDR3 comprises 15 residues. This CDR3 is CASSQTGASSYEQYF. Here the CDR3 DNA reads TGCGCCAGCAGCCAGACAGGGGCGAGTTCCTACGAGCAGTACTTC.

V is TRBV7-3 and J is TRBJ2-5; D is tentatively TRBD1 or TRBD2 (5 bases each). CDR3 length: 15 amino acids. Germline V gene sequence: CDR1 SGHTA, CDR2 FQGTGA. The V gene lost 2 bases and the J gene lost 5 bases, with 15 bases spanning the gap. In DNA form, the CDR3 reads TGTGCCAGCAGCTTAGAGGGGATCCGCGGGGAGACCCAGTACTTC. It codes for CASSLEGIRGETQYF.